This entry is about one TCR beta chain. It lacks a known antigen. No clone much larger than this one lies a single base away; base qualities are absent. Using the deep immunoSEQ assay, multiplex PCR amplified TCR CDR3 regions from genomic DNA. Genomic DNA extracted from each cell subset was distributed evenly over all wells of several immunoSEQ 96-well plates, and each plate served as one replicate. For sorted subsets, about 200 ng genomic DNA, equal to 25,000 to 35,000 T cell genomes, was loaded into each replicate PCR. The purified libraries were quantified using a Qubit 3.0 fluorometer, sized with a Bioanalyzer 2100, and then quantified again using the KAPA Library Quantification kit. Every immunoSEQ 96-well plate was sequenced on a separate single-read 150-cycle Illumina NextSeq 550 flow cell. Under the source paper's analysis protocol: Because the immunoSEQ output included only junctional sequences and no quality scores, the filtering could not be the same as the filtering used for full-length reads. Sequences were annotated with PyIR, a Python wrapper for IgBLAST v1.9, and V/J genes and CDR3 were assigned using IMGT germline references. Any read was removed if the V/J assignment was weak (E-value above 1e-6), the CDR3 was missing, or the read contained stop codons, out-of-frame junctions, or ambiguous translated residues. A V3J clonotype was defined by an identical inferred V gene, J gene, and CDR3 amino acid sequence. To compute the percentage overlap between repertoires, the number of shared unique clonotypes was divided by the size of the smaller repertoire. Repertoire richness was assessed with RTK rarefaction, the Chao1 estimator, and Recon v2.1 estimates of unobserved clonotypes. Generation probabilities were computed with OLGA for all TCRbeta clonotypes obtained by the gDNA method from four donors. As stored in TCRdb, this immuneACCESS dataset retains in-frame rearrangements with V and J assigned. A fraction of the clones does not appear; measured against another copy, unresolved V genes explain less than half of the discrepancy, and the remainder lacks a known reason. V and J calls and clone size are copied from that table; D and trimming were computed from the DNA. This sample gives over a million clones in total; 75% to 85% of them show up just once. 0.5% to 0.65% of the sample rests with the top ten.

This sample stems from a study of shared clonotypes between healthy human individuals (dated by TCRdb to 2018 to 2020). Some background on the complete study: Two women and three men aged 18 to 49 years were included in the cohort. Leukapheresis yielded between about 0.94 and 8.9 billion PBMCs per donor. To estimate repertoire size and how much clonotypes are shared between individuals, the study performed deep sequencing of blood TCR repertoires from roughly five healthy adults. For each donor, CD4 naive and CD4 memory were each given three plates, CD8 naive was given two plates, and CD8 memory was given one plate. To increase sequencing depth and limit assay-specific biases, TCR repertoire library preparation and sequencing were carried out by different laboratories using diverse techniques. What the research found in general, with its limitations: Rarefaction of sorted-subset datasets indicated incomplete sequencing despite the large sequencing depth. Sampling was restricted to blood, and TCR repertoires in tissues likely differ from the TCR repertoires found in blood. Compared with non-shared clonotypes, clonotypes shared by all four sorted-subset donors had higher generation probabilities. Naive subsets generally had larger estimated clonotype richness than memory subsets did. Based on pairwise subsampling, the degree of clonotype sharing among donors was expected to be affected by sequencing depth. Because the study included a small number of donors, the genetic and exposure-history diversity represented was limited. Roughly 5% of naive CD4, 3.5% of naive CD8, 2.3% of memory CD4, and 0.4% of memory CD8 clonotypes were shared across several donors.

The donors were healthy, HIV-negative adults who had no recently reported acute infections or vaccinations. All donors were Caucasian adults living in Nashville, Tennessee, USA. CD4+ T cells were enriched by magnetic negative selection, after which naive cells were positively selected on CD45RA and the negative fraction was taken as the memory subset. Blood was obtained by leukapheresis, after which PBMCs were separated by Ficoll-Histopaque density gradient centrifugation and cryopreserved in liquid nitrogen vapor phase. Analytical flow cytometry was used to check the purity and quantity of each magnetically sorted T cell population. From each sorted fraction, genomic DNA was isolated and quantified by UV absorbance on a Nanodrop 2000c. The CDR3 starts with the cysteine, ends with the phenylalanine, and has 15 residues. The entry retains the CDR3 DNA only, 45 bases that are in frame from base 1. The germline V gene (reference sequence) gives CDR1 as LNHDA and CDR2 as SQIVND. V is trimmed back by 5 bases and J by 7 bases, and the junction contains 10 bases that no gene match accounts for.

The sample consisted of memory CD4+ T cells from PBMCs. The sample's cell subset or site label, in plain terms: CD45RA-negative fraction. This clonotype was sampled from a man between 18 and 29 years old in good health. Some clones in this sample may be carry-over from other donors' samples. This receptor chain uses TRBV19 and TRBJ1-5; 8 bases in the middle match TRBD1. The nucleotide sequence is given as TGTGCCAGTAGTGTGGGACGTACAGGGGGACAGCCCCAGCATTTT. It codes for CASSVGRTGGQPQHF. The entire variable domain, with the stretches around the CDR3 drawn from the reference TRBV19 and TRBJ1-5 proteins, is DGGITQSPKYLFRKEGQNVTLSCEQNLNHDAMYWYRQDPGQGLRLIYYSQIVNDFQKGDIAEGYSVSREKKESFPLTVTSAQKNPTAFYLCASSVGRTGGQPQHFGDGTRLSIL.